The source of this T cell receptor (beta chain) is a study of T cells in Graves' hyperthyroidism and ophthalmopathy. Study-wide points: Most clonotypes expanded in the thyroid (above 0.001) were also present in blood.

Those patients with uncontrolled infection, other autoimmune disease, pregnancy or lactation were excluded. Diagnoses used clinical symptoms, serum thyroxine and TRAb, thyroid ultrasound and orbital computed tomography. Each 10 ml fresh peripheral blood draw supplied the PBMCs. V gave up 0 bases and J gave up 10 bases, with 13 bases separating them. The CDR3 consists of 15 residues. The germline CDR1 and CDR2 sequences are MGHRA and YSYEKL. Researchers amplified the TCR beta CDR3 regions from RNA transcripts. Primed by the HTBI set, a first-round RT-PCR was run on the TCR CDR3. TCRdb re-derived calls from the multiplex PCR reads in MiXCR, one entry per CDR3 protein. Of about 350,000 distinct CDR3 sequences in the sample, roughly 13% were seen once. Regarding this clonotype: No antigen is known for it.

This chain links TRBV4-1 with TRBJ1-6; no reliable D call. Sequenced sample: blood. This TCR was recovered from a woman aged 40 to 55 with Graves' ophthalmopathy. In DNA form, the CDR3 reads TGCGCCAGCAGCCAAGAGGGAGGTGAATTCTCACCCCTCCACTTT. This encodes CASSQEGGEFSPLHF.